Each of the 2 T cell receptor beta chains below was sequenced from the same sample in a study of PD-1 blockade in classical Hodgkin lymphoma. Repertoires were generated with immunoSEQ multiplex PCR, while TCRdb's copy carries only in-frame clones and drops some. Of about 66,000 clones in the sample, about 70% were seen once. Every single patient, without exception, relapsed after autologous stem cell transplantation, and brentuximab vedotin exposure varied. The material was peripheral blood mononuclear cells (PBMCs), obtained before the second cycle of nivolumab. These receptors were obtained from a human donor with classical Hodgkin lymphoma.

V and J are TRBV29-1 and TRBJ1-1; possible D gene TRBD1, 5 bases. CDR1 is SQVTM, CDR2 ANQGSEA, per germline. V was clipped by 7 bases and J by 1 base, with 10 bases between them. There are 12 residues in the CDR3. The CDR3 reads CSANGANTEAFF. CDR3 DNA: TGCAGCGCCAACGGGGCGAACACTGAAGCTTTCTTT.

This sequence joins TRBV5-6 and TRBJ1-1, with D possibly matching TRBD1 (5 bases). Trimming took 0 bases from V and 3 from J, leaving 12 bases between them. The length of the CDR3 is 15 residues. Germline V gene lookup returns CDR1 SGHDT and CDR2 YYEEEE. CDR3 loop: CASSLVGESYTEAFF. The CDR3 coding sequence is TGTGCCAGCAGCTTGGTGGGGGAGAGCTACACTGAAGCTTTCTTT.